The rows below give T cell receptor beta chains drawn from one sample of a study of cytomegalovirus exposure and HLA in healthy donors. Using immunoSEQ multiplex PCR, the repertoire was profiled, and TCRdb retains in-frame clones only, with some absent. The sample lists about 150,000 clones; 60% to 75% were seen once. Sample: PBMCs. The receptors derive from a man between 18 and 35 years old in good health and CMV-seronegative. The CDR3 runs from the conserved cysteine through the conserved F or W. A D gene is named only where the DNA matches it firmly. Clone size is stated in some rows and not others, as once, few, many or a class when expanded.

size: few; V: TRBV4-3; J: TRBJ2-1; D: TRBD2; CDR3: CASSQGLAGPNNEQFF; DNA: TGCGCCAGCAGCCAGGGACTAGCGGGGCCTAATAATGAGCAGTTCTTC
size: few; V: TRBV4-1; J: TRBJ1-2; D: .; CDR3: CASSQDFGIRGYGYTF; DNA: TGCGCCAGCAGCCAAGATTTCGGAATCCGGGGGTATGGCTACACCTTC
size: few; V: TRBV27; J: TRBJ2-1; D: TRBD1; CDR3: CASSLTGGEQFF; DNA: TGTGCCAGCAGTTTAACAGGGGGTGAGCAGTTCTTC
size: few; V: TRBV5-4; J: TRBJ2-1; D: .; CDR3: CASSPPAWGVYNEQFF; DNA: TGTGCCAGCAGCCCCCCGGCGTGGGGGGTTTACAATGAGCAGTTCTTC
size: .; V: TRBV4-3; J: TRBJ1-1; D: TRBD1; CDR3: CASSQAGGNTEAFF; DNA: TGCGCCAGCAGCCAAGCAGGGGGGAACACTGAAGCTTTCTTT
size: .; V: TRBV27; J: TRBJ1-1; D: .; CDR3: CASSLSLAGNTEAFF; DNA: TGTGCCAGCAGTTTATCCCTGGCGGGGAACACTGAAGCTTTCTTT
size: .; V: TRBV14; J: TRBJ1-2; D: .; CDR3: CASSQAMAAAEDGYTF; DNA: TGTGCCAGCAGCCAAGCGATGGCGGCGGCCGAGGATGGCTACACCTTC
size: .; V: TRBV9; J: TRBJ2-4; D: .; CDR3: CASSVAGGAKNSQYF; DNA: TGTGCCAGCAGCGTAGCTGGGGGGGCCAAAAACAGTCAGTACTTC
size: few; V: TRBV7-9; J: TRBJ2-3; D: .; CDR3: CASSLEGADTQYF; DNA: TGTGCCAGCAGCTTAGAGGGGGCAGATACGCAGTATTTT
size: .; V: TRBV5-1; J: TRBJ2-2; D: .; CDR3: CASSLGLGKNTGELFF; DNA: TGCGCCAGCAGCTTGGGACTAGGGAAGAACACCGGGGAGCTGTTTTTT